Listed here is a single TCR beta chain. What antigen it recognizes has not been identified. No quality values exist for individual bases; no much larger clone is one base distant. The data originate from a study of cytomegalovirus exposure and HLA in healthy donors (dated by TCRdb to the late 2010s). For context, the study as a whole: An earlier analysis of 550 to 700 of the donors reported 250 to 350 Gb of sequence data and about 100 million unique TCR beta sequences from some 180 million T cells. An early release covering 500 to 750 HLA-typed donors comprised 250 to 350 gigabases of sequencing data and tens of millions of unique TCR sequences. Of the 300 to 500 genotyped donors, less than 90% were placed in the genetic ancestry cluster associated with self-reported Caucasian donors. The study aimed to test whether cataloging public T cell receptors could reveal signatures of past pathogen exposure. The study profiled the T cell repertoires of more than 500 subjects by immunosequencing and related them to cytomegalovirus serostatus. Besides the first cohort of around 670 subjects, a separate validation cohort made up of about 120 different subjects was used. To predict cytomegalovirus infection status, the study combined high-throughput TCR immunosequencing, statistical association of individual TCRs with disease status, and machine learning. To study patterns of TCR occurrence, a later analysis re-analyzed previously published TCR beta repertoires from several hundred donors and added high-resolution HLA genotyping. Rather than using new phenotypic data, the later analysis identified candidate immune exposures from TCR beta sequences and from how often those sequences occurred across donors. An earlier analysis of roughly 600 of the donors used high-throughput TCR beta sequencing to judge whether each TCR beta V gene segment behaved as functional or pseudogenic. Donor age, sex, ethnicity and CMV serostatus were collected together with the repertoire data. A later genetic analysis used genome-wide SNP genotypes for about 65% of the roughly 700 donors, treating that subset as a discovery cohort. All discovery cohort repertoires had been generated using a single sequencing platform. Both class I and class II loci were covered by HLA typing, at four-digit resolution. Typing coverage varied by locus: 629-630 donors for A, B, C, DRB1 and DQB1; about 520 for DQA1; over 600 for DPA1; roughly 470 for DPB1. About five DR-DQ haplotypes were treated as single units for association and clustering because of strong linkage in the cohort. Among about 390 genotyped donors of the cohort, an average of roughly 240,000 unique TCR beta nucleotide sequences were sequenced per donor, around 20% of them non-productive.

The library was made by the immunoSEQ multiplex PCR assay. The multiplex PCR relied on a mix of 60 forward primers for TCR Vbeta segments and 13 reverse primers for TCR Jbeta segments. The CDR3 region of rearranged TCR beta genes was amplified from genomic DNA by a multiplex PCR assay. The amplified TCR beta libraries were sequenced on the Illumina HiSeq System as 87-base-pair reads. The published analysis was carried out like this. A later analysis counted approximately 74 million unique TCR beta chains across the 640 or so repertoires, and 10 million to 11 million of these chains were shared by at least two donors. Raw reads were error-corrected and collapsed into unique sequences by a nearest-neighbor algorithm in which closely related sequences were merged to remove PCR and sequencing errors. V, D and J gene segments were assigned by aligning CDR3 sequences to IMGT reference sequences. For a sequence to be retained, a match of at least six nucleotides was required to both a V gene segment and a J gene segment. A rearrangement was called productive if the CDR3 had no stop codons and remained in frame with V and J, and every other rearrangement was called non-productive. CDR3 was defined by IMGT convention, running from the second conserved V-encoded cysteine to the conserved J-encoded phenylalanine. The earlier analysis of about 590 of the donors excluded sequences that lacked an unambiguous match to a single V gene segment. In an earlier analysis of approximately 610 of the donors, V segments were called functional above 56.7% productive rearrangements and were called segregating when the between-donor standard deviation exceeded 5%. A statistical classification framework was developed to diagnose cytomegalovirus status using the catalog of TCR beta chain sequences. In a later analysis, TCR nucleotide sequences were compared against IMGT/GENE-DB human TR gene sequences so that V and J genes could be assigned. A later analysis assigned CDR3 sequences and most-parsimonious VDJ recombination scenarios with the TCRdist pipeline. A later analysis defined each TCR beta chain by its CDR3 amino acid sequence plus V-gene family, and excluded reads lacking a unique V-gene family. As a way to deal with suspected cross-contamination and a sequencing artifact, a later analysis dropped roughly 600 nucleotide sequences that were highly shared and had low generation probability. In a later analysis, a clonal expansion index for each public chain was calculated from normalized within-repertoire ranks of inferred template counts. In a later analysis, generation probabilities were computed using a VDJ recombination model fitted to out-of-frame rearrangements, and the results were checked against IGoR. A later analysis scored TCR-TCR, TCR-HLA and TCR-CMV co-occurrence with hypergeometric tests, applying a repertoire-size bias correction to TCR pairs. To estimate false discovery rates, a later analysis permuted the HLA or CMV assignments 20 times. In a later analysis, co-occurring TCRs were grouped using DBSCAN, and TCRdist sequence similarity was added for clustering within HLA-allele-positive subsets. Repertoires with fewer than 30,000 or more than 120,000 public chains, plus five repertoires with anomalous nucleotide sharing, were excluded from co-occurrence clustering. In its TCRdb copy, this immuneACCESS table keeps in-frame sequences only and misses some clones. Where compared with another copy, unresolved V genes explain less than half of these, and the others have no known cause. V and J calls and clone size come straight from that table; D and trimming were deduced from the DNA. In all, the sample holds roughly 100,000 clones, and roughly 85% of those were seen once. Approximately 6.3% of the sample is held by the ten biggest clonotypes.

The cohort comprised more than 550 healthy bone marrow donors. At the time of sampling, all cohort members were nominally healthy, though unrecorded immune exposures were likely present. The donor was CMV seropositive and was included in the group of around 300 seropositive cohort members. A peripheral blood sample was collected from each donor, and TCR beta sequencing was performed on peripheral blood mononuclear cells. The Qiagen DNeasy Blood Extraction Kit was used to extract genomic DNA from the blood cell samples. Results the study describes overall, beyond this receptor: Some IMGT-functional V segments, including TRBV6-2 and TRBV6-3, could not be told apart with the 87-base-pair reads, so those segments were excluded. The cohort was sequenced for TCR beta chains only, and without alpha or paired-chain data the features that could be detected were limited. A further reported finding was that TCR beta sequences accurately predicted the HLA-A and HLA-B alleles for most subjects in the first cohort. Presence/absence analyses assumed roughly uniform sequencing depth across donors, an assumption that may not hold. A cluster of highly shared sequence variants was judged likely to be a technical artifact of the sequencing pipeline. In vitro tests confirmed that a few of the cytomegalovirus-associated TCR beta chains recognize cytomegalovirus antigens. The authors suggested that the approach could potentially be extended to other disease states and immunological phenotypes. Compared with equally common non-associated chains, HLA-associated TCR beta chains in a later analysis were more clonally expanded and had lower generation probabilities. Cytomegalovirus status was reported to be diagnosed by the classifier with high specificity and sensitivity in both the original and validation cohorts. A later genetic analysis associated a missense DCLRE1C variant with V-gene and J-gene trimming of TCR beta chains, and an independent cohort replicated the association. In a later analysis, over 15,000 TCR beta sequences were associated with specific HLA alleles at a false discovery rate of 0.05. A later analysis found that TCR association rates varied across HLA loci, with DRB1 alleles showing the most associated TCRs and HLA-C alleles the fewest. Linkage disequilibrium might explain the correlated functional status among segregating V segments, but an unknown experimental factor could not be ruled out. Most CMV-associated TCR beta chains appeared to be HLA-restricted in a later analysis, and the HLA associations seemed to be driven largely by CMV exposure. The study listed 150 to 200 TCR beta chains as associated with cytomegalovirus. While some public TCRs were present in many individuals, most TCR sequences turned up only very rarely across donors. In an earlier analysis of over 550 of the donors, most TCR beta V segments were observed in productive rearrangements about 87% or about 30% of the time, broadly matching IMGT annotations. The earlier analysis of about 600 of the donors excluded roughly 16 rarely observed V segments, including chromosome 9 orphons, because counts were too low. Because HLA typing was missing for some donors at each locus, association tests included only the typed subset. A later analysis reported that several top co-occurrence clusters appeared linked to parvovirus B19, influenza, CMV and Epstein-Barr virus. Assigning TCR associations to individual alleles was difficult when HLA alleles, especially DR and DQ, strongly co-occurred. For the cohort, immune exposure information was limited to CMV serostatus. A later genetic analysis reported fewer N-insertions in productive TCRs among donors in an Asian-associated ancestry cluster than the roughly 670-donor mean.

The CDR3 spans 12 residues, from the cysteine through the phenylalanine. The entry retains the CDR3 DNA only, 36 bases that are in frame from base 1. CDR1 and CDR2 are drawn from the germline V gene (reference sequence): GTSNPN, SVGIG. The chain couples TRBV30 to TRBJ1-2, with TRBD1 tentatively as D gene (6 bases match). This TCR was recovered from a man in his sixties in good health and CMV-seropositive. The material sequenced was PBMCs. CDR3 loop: CATPGGGYGYTF. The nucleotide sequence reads TGTGCTACCCCGGGGGGCGGGTATGGCTACACCTTC.